The 15 T cell receptor beta chains below were found in one sample sequenced in a study of CD8 T cells in Susac syndrome. Random hexamers primed reverse transcription of about 0.5 to 1 ug RNA. MiXCR was run by TCRdb on the immunoSEQ multiplex PCR reads, yielding one entry per CDR3 protein. In the table there are over 150,000 distinct CDR3 sequences, roughly 94% of which are singletons. Material: CD4+ T cells from PBMCs. These receptors originate from a human donor with Susac syndrome.

The chain joins TRBV5-1 to TRBJ2-1; 10 nucleotides agree with TRBD1. V dropped 4 bases and J dropped 4; count of bases not matched to a gene: 11. Germline-derived CDR1 and CDR2 are SGHRS and YFSETQ. The CDR3 loop spans 17 amino acids. The CDR3 spells CASSTHGGQGTYNEQFF. For the CDR3, the DNA is TGCGCCAGCAGCACGCATGGGGGACAGGGGACGTACAATGAGCAGTTCTTC.

V is TRBV3-1 and J is TRBJ1-5, with a tentative D call TRBD1 (5 bases). Per germline, CDR1 LGHDT and CDR2 YNNKEL (reference sequence). The CDR3 sequence is 15 residues long. V was shortened by 2 bases and J by 9 bases, with 17 bases between the two germline ends. CDR3 sequence: CASSQNPGQAGPQHF. CDR3 DNA sequence: TGTGCCAGCAGCCAAAATCCGGGGCAGGCAGGGCCCCAGCATTTT.

This chain joins TRBV6-5 and TRBJ1-2; possible D gene TRBD1, 6 bases. Germline loops: CDR1 MNHEY, CDR2 SVGAGI. Deletions cut 2 bases from V and 6 bases from J, with 22 bases between. This CDR3 region has 17 residues. The CDR3 DNA sequence: TGTGCCAGCAGTTACGGGGGCAGGCCGGCAGATTGGGATGGCTACACCTTC. Its translation is CASSYGGRPADWDGYTF.

The J gene is TRBJ1-5, the V gene TRBV5-1; TRBD1 is a possible D gene (6 bases). V lost 4 bases and J 0 bases, leaving 11 bases between the germline ends. Germline CDR1 and CDR2: SGHRS and YFSETQ. The CDR3 runs to 15 residues. Here the CDR3 reads CASSLTGSSNQPQHF. DNA of the CDR3: TGCGCCAGCAGCCTCACAGGGAGTAGCAATCAGCCCCAGCATTTT.

The V gene is TRBV7-2, the J gene TRBJ2-7, with 7 positions matching TRBD2. This CDR3 is 15 amino acids long. Unmatched junction bases numbered 11, after V lost 5 bases and J lost 4 bases. Germline V CDR1 and CDR2: SGHTA, FQGNSA. The CDR3 loop reads CASSLGPGGPYEQYF. The CDR3 nucleotides are TGTGCCAGCAGCCTCGGGCCGGGGGGACCTTACGAGCAGTACTTC.

V is TRBV12-3 or TRBV12-4 and J is TRBJ2-6; no clear D. Trimming cost V 6 bases and J 8 bases, with 8 bases left between them. The CDR3 loop spans 12 amino acids. CDR3 coding DNA: TGTGCCAGCAGCCCGTTGACCAACGTCCTGACTTTC. Protein sequence: CASSPLTNVLTF.

J is TRBJ2-5 and V is TRBV7-9; perhaps TRBD1 as D (5 bases). Germline V gene lookup returns CDR1 SEHNR and CDR2 FQNEAQ (reference sequence). The CDR3 is made up of 15 amino acids. V lost 0 bases to trimming and J lost 8 bases, with 16 bases between them. CDR3 in amino acids: CASSLAFGARSTQYF. As DNA, the CDR3 is TGTGCCAGCAGCTTAGCGTTTGGGGCTAGATCTACCCAGTACTTC.

This clonotype was seen just once. V usage is TRBV15 and J usage is TRBJ2-2; D might be TRBD1 (6 bases). Germline CDR1 and CDR2: LNHNV and YYDKDF (reference sequence). V was pared by 0 bases and J by 3 bases, with 14 bases between. The CDR3 sequence is 17 residues long. The CDR3 sequence is CATSRDPRGIDTGELFF. Written as DNA, the CDR3 is TGTGCCACCAGCAGAGATCCCAGGGGTATAGACACCGGGGAGCTGTTTTTT.

The chain is built from TRBV12-3 or TRBV12-4 and TRBJ2-1; 7 bases are a match to TRBD2. The CDR3 is 18 residues long. J gave up 2 bases and V 5 bases, and 15 bases lay outside the gene matches. The CDR3 spells CASSPVSAGVLPYNEQFF. The DNA for the CDR3 is TGTGCCAGCAGTCCGGTGTCGGCGGGGGTACTTCCCTACAATGAGCAGTTCTTC.

The chain is built from TRBV5-1 and TRBJ1-5; a possible D gene is TRBD1 (6 bases). The CDR3 loop spans 15 amino acids. V was cut by 0 bases and J by 11 bases, with 18 bases left in between. Germline-derived CDR1 and CDR2 are SGHRS and YFSETQ. CDR3 bases: TGCGCCAGCAGCTTGGCCGGGGGCAGGGAAGGAACCCAGCATTTT. Translating it yields CASSLAGGREGTQHF.

The chain uses TRBV19 and TRBJ1-5, with TRBD1 matching over 9 bases. Germline values: CDR1 LNHDA, CDR2 SQIVND (reference sequence). The CDR3 loop spans 15 amino acids. The trim removed 6 bases at V and 11 bases at J, leaving 14 bases unmatched. CDR3 region: CASSLRTGAGRTQHF. In DNA form, the CDR3 reads TGTGCCAGTAGCTTACGGACAGGGGCGGGCAGGACCCAGCATTTT.

This clonotype is a singleton in its sample. The CDR3 DNA sequence: TGTGCCAGCAGCCGCGACGGCGATAGCAATCAGCCCCAGCATTTT. This encodes CASSRDGDSNQPQHF. This sequence joins TRBV7-8 and TRBJ1-5; D not certain. The CDR3 has 15 amino acids. Trimming took off 5 bases at V and 0 bases at J, with 11 bases between the two ends. CDR1 is SGHVS, CDR2 FQNEAQ, per germline.

The chain uses TRBV15 and TRBJ2-2; 8 bases map to TRBD1. CDR3 length equals 14 residues. Germline V gene sequence: CDR1 LNHNV, CDR2 YYDKDF (reference sequence). V gave up 5 bases and J gave up 6 bases; unmatched junction bases: 5. The DNA of the CDR3 is TGTGCCACCAGCGGACAGGGTCTCGCCGGGGAGCTGTTTTTT. It yields the protein CATSGQGLAGELFF. The full variable domain, in which reference TRBV15 and TRBJ2-2 provide the parts outside the CDR3, is DAMVIQNPRYQVTQFGKPVTLSCSQTLNHNVMYWYQQKSSQAPKLLFHYYDKDFNNEADTPDNFQSRRPNTSFCFLDIRSPGLGDTAMYLCATSGQGLAGELFFGEGSRLTVL.

V gene TRBV20-1 combines with J gene TRBJ2-1; a possible D gene is TRBD1 (6 bases). The CDR3 loop spans 15 amino acids. Trimming cost V 3 bases and J 7 bases, with 19 bases left between them. Germline CDR1 DFQATT, CDR2 SNEGSKA (reference sequence). The CDR3 region is CSASDPRGLRNEQFF. CDR3 in DNA: TGCAGTGCTAGCGACCCTAGGGGGTTGAGGAATGAGCAGTTCTTC.

The V gene is TRBV18, the J gene TRBJ2-1; TRBD2 agrees at 10 bases. V lost 2 bases, J lost 14 bases, and 18 bases stayed unmatched. This CDR3 has 17 residues. Germline V lookup: CDR1 KGHSH, CDR2 LQKENI. The CDR3 DNA reads as TGTGCCAGCTCACCAACTATTGGACTAGCGGCCCTCGACGAGGAGTTCTTC. It translates to CASSPTIGLAALDEEFF.